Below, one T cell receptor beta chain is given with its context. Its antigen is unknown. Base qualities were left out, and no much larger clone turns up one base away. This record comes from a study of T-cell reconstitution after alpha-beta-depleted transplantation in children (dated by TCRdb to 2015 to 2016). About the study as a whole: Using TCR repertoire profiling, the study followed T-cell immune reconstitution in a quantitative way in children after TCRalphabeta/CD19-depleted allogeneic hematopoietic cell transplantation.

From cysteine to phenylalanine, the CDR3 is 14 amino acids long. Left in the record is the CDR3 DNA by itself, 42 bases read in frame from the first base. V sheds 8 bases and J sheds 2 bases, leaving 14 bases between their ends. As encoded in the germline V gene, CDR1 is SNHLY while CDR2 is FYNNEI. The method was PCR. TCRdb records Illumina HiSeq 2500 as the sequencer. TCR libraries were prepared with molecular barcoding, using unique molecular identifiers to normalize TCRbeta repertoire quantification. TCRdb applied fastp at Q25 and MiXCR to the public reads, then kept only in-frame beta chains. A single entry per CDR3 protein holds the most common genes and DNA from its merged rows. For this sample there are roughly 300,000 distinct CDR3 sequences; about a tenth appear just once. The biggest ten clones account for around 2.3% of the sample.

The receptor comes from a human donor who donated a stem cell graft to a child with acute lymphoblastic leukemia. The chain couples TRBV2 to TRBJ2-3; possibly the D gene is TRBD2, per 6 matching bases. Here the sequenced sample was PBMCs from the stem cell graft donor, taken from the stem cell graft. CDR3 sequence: CASEPGASTDTQYF. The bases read TGTGCCAGCGAACCGGGAGCGTCCACAGATACGCAGTATTTT.